This TCR beta chain was sequenced in a study of CD8 T cells in Susac syndrome. Overall study results and limits: It was acknowledged in the study that the number of individuals who were included in its TCR sequencing and HLA analysis was relatively small.

As to this clonotype: As yet, its antigen is unknown.

Random hexamers served to reverse transcribe roughly 0.45 to 1 ug RNA. TCRdb independently ran MiXCR on the immunoSEQ multiplex PCR reads; one entry per CDR3 protein. The sample carries just under 150,000 distinct CDR3 sequences, around 94% recorded once. Material: CD4+ T cells from PBMCs. The receptor's source is a human donor in good health.

CDR3 in amino acids: CASSPRTNTGELFF. CDR3 bases: TGTGCCAGCAGCCCGCGAACGAACACCGGGGAGCTGTTTTTT. This chain links TRBV7-2 with TRBJ2-2; D is unclear. Germline V gene data show CDR1 as SGHTA and CDR2 as FQGNSA. Trimming took off 5 bases at V and 0 bases at J, with 7 bases between the two ends. This CDR3 is 14 amino acids long.